These 20 T cell receptor beta chains were sequenced from one sample in a study of radiation and T cells in renal cell carcinoma. Time point indicated: blood 2 weeks post-SBRT. The sample's treatment: 15 Gy SBRT to primary tumor, nephrectomy 4 weeks later. Some clones are missing from TCRdb's copy, which holds only in-frame ones; the method was immunoSEQ multiplex PCR. The sample lists some 58,000 clones, roughly 79% seen once, with roughly 7% in the top ten. This specimen was blood, taken from a patient whose treatment included radiotherapy and nephrectomy. The receptors originated from a man in his 60s with renal cell carcinoma.

A few counts support this clone. The V and J genes are TRBV4-2 and TRBJ1-2; maybe TRBD1 (5 bases). CDR1 is LGHNA, CDR2 YNFKEQ, per germline. The CDR3 extends over 13 amino acids. The V gene lost 0 bases and the J gene lost 6 bases, with 8 bases spanning the gap. The DNA for the CDR3 is TGTGCCAGCAGCCAAGATCCGACAGATGGCTACACCTTC. Its protein product is CASSQDPTDGYTF.

The J gene is TRBJ2-1, the V gene TRBV4-2; 12 bases match TRBD2. This CDR3 is built from 17 residues. The germline V gene has CDR1 LGHNA and CDR2 YNFKEQ. V lost 2 bases and J lost 8; bases outside the gene matches: 10. CDR3 loop: CASSQLTSGSGLHEQFF. In DNA, the CDR3 is TGTGCCAGCAGCCAACTGACTAGCGGGAGTGGTTTGCATGAGCAGTTCTTC.

This clone is a singleton in its sample. The rearrangement uses TRBV14 and TRBJ2-3, with TRBD2 matching over 8 bases. The CDR3 is 17 amino acids. V was pared by 2 bases and J by 4 bases, with 11 bases of the junction left unmatched. The germline gives CDR1 SGHDN, CDR2 FVKESK. CDR3 protein: CASSQHLLAGGADTQYF. The CDR3 DNA sequence: TGTGCCAGCAGCCAACATCTGCTGGCGGGAGGAGCAGATACGCAGTATTTT.

CDR3: CASSVTWGKADTIYF. Written as DNA, the CDR3 is TGTGCCAGCAGCGTCACCTGGGGGAAGGCTGACACCATATATTTT. The chain links TRBV9 to TRBJ1-3, with D maybe TRBD1 (5 bases). Germline V gene lookup returns CDR1 SGDLS and CDR2 YYNGEE. Trimming pared 2 bases from V and 8 bases from J, leaving 17 bases between. There are 15 residues in the CDR3.

The chain couples TRBV7-8 to TRBJ1-2, with D uncertain. This CDR3 region has 14 residues. Germline CDR1 is SGHVS and CDR2 is FQNEAQ. V shed 2 bases and J shed 5 bases, with 12 bases lying between them. This CDR3 reads CASSLTSRDYGYTF. The DNA for the CDR3 is TGTGCCAGCAGCTTAACGTCCCGGGATTATGGCTACACCTTC.

The V and J genes are TRBV4-3 and TRBJ2-7; no firm D call. The V gene lost 1 base and the J gene lost 5 bases, with 6 bases spanning the gap. The CDR3 is 12 residues long. The germline V gene encodes CDR1 LGHNA and CDR2 YSLEER. The CDR3 is CASSQGLNEQYF. The CDR3 DNA is TGCGCCAGCAGCCAAGGTTTAAACGAGCAGTACTTC.

This clone was counted a few times. The rearrangement joins TRBV4-1 to TRBJ2-3, with 9 bases fitting TRBD2. V shed 0 bases, J shed 3 bases, and the junction held 4 bases outside the gene matches. Germline CDR1 MGHRA, CDR2 YSYEKL. The CDR3 totals 16 residues. Here the CDR3 DNA reads TGCGCCAGCAGCCAAGATGGTAGCGGGAGAACAGATACGCAGTATTTT. Protein sequence: CASSQDGSGRTDTQYF.

The V call is TRBV5-1, the J call TRBJ2-1; 10 bases are shared with TRBD2. The CDR3 loop spans 15 amino acids. Trimming removed 0 bases from V and 10 bases from J; junction bases left unmatched: 7. Germline loops: CDR1 SGHRS, CDR2 YFSETQ. CDR3 sequence: CASSLEAGGLREQFF. The CDR3 DNA reads TGCGCCAGCAGCTTGGAAGCGGGAGGGCTCAGAGAGCAGTTCTTC.

This sequence joins TRBV10-3 and TRBJ1-5; TRBD1 is a possible D gene (5 bases). The CDR3 sequence is 13 residues long. V was clipped by 5 bases and J by 5 bases, with 10 bases between them. The germline gives CDR1 ENHRY, CDR2 SYGVKD. The CDR3 sequence: CAISSGEDQPQHF. The CDR3 coding sequence is TGTGCCATCAGTTCGGGGGAAGATCAGCCCCAGCATTTT.

On this clone itself: An end of the junction differs from the germline gene, which may be a read error. The genes are TRBV6-1 and TRBJ2-7; D remains unclear. Germline-derived CDR1 and CDR2 are MNHNS and SASEGT. This CDR3 is built from 15 residues. Here the CDR3 reads CASSEGAISPYEQYF. The CDR3, as DNA: TGTGCCAGCAGTGAAGGGGCTATAAGCCCCTACGAACAGTACTTC.

The J gene is TRBJ2-2, the V gene TRBV19, with 12 nucleotides matching TRBD2. CDR3 size: 15 residues. The ends lost 3 bases at V and 5 bases at J; junction bases unmatched: 1. The V gene's germline CDR1 is LNHDA and CDR2 SQIVND (reference sequence). The CDR3: CASSMTSGGTGELFF. The CDR3 bases are TGTGCCAGTAGTATGACTAGCGGGGGTACCGGGGAGCTGTTTTTT.

The genes are TRBV19 and TRBJ2-2; TRBD2 matches 8 bases. Germline V CDR1 and CDR2: LNHDA, SQIVND (reference sequence). The CDR3 is 15 residues long. With 5 bases clipped from V and 6 bases from J, the junction kept 8 bases outside the gene matches. CDR3 nucleotide sequence: TGTGCCAGTAGTTTACCCCGGGGGGGGTCCGGGGAGCTGTTTTTT. This translates into CASSLPRGGSGELFF.

The V and J genes are TRBV19 and TRBJ2-1, with TRBD1 matching over 7 bases. Unmatched junction bases numbered 22, after V lost 5 bases and J lost 0 bases. Germline values: CDR1 LNHDA, CDR2 SQIVND (reference sequence). The CDR3 covers 21 residues. CDR3 sequence (DNA): TGTGCCAGTAGTTCTTTGGGATTGACAGGGTCCAAGGAAAGCTCCTACAATGAGCAGTTCTTC. Translated: CASSSLGLTGSKESSYNEQFF.

The chain uses TRBV15 and TRBJ2-5, with D perhaps matching TRBD2 (6 bases). Trimming pared 6 bases from V and 5 bases from J, leaving 22 bases between. This CDR3 is 16 amino acids long. Germline CDR1 LNHNV, CDR2 YYDKDF (reference sequence). CDR3 amino acids: CATSPGQPSGVETQYF. CDR3 in DNA: TGTGCCACCAGTCCGGGGCAACCGTCGGGGGTGGAGACCCAGTACTTC.

Here the CDR3 reads CAISTREGSPLHF. The CDR3 bases are TGTGCCATTTCGACACGCGAAGGTTCACCCCTCCACTTT. This chain uses TRBV19 with TRBJ1-6; D unresolved. This CDR3 region has 13 residues. The V gene's germline CDR1 is LNHDA and CDR2 SQIVND (reference sequence). Trimming left V 10 bases short and J 9 bases short, with 16 bases between.

The count of this clone is one. The chain has TRBV13 and TRBJ1-6; 9 bases align to TRBD1. V gave up 3 bases and J gave up 6 bases; unmatched junction bases: 3. This CDR3 spans 15 amino acids. CDR1 and CDR2 from the germline V gene are PRHDT and FYEKMQ (reference sequence). The CDR3, as DNA: TGTGCCAGCAGCTTTCGGGACAGGGCTAATTCACCCCTCCACTTT. As protein: CASSFRDRANSPLHF.

The rearrangement joins TRBV7-6 to TRBJ2-2, with TRBD2 matching over 7 bases. Germline-derived CDR1 and CDR2 are SGHVS and FNYEAQ. This CDR3 comprises 16 residues. V dropped 0 bases and J dropped 4; count of bases not matched to a gene: 5. In nucleotides, the CDR3 is TGTGCCAGCAGCTTAGCCGGGGGGAGGAGCACCGGGGAGCTGTTTTTT. Encoded protein: CASSLAGGRSTGELFF.

The chain uses TRBV19 and TRBJ2-5; 12 bases are a match to TRBD2. Germline-derived CDR1 and CDR2 are LNHDA and SQIVND (reference sequence). The CDR3 is 16 amino acids. J gave up 3 bases and V 5 bases, and 7 bases lay outside the gene matches. The CDR3 loop is CASSVWTSGDKETQYF. CDR3 bases: TGTGCCAGTAGTGTCTGGACTAGCGGGGATAAAGAGACCCAGTACTTC.

The rearrangement uses TRBV2 and TRBJ2-7, with a tentative D call TRBD2 (6 bases). V dropped 5 bases and J dropped 4 bases, with 15 bases sitting between them. This CDR3 spans 14 amino acids. The germline V gene has CDR1 SNHLY and CDR2 FYNNEI. CDR3 protein: CASSLGAGGYEQYV. The CDR3 nucleotides read TGTGCCAGCAGTTTAGGGGCAGGAGGGTACGAGCAGTACGTC.

The count of this clone is one. The J gene is TRBJ2-1, the V gene TRBV6-5; 7 nucleotides align to TRBD2. Germline assignment: CDR1 MNHEY and CDR2 SVGAGI. With 2 bases clipped from V and 6 bases from J, the junction kept 4 bases outside the gene matches. The CDR3 is 14 residues long. As DNA, the CDR3 is TGTGCCAGCAGTTACCTTAGCGGGCTCAATGAGCAGTTCTTC. As protein: CASSYLSGLNEQFF.